This T cell receptor (beta chain) was sequenced for a study of T cell responses to AZD1222 COVID-19 vaccine (dated by TCRdb to the early 2020s). Describing the broader study: AZD1222 recipients given second doses at about 4 weeks or at about 12 weeks were pooled, since spike-specific TCR depth and breadth were not found to differ between the two schedules. Trial participants were enrolled by age into 18-55, 56-69 and 70-plus year subgroups, with about 150, 28 and 57 TCR-sequenced participants respectively. TCR sequencing covered approximately 230 trial participants: 200 to 220 given two doses of AZD1222 and around 26 given two doses of MenACWY control vaccine. What the research found in general, with its limitations: Participants were mostly white British, with more females than males. The authors suggested clonal diversity may have been underestimated. Vaccine-associated CD4 TCRs spanned the whole spike protein, with dominant responses in regions 160-218 and 743-854. Because no day 14 peak-response samples were available, repertoires were characterized only after the peak T cell response. The 56-69-year group was small, and its depth increase did not reach significance, likely because of low power. Spike-specific TCR breadth and depth rose significantly after two AZD1222 doses compared with day 0 and with MenACWY recipients. Conclusions about previously exposed vaccinees were limited because only five to seven AZD1222 recipients were SARS-CoV-2 seropositive at baseline. Reportedly, almost half of the unique spike-specific TCRs recognized epitopes lying outside the regions that are mutated in the B.1.351 and B.1.1.7 variants.

CDR1 and CDR2 are drawn from the germline V gene (reference sequence): GTSNPN, SVGIG. The CDR3 sequence holds 13 residues, the cysteine and phenylalanine included. Only the CDR3 region is kept as DNA, spanning 39 bases read in frame from base 1. V is reduced by 0 bases and J by 5 bases, leaving a spacing of 10 bases between them. The CDR3 regions of human TCRbeta chains were subjected to immunosequencing. Regarding the original processing steps: Repertoire TCRs were checked for matches against a reference library of SARS-CoV-2-specific TCRs that had been generated using the MIRA antigen-specificity platform. Breadth meant the fraction of unique TCRs that were SARS-CoV-2-associated, whereas depth meant the fraction of total T cells that were SARS-CoV-2-associated. Using the MIRA data, each spike-specific TCR was mapped to the spike region that the TCR reacts to and placed in a CD4 or CD8 class. Log10-transformed breadth and depth values were compared by one-way ANOVA with Sidak's multiple comparisons tests. The clones in this table, taken by TCRdb from immuneACCESS, are in-frame only. Not every clone is retained; where verified, under half of the shortfall comes from an unresolved V gene, and the cause of the rest is unknown. For V, J and clone size, that table is used; D and trimming come from the DNA. The sample contains approximately 130,000 clones, around 92% of them found a single time. The ten largest clonotypes hold 1.1% of the sample.

Per the publication, the time point label means: baseline before first vaccination. Vaccinee samples came from UK trials COV001 and COV002, including a single-blind randomized controlled phase 2/3 trial of AZD1222 (ChAdOx1 nCoV-19) in healthy adults. Trial participant PBMC samples were collected at day 0 and day 28 after the second dose for TCRbeta chain sequencing. About this clone itself: Its recognized antigen is unknown. No much larger clone is present one base from it, and per-base qualities are unavailable.

The TCR sequence derives from an adult in good health. This sequence uses TRBV30 and TRBJ1-1, with the D gene uncertain. Specimen: peripheral blood, collected on day 0 of AZD1222 vaccination. The CDR3 reads as follows: CAWSVIGETEAFF. DNA sequence: TGTGCCTGGAGTGTAATTGGGGAAACTGAAGCTTTCTTT.